This TCR beta chain is drawn from a study of technical replicates of blood from a few donors. Trimming took 4 bases from V and 0 from J, leaving 7 bases between them. CDR1 and CDR2 (germline): SQVTM, ANQGSEA. The CDR3 contains 12 residues. This clone appeared a single time. Here immunoSEQ multiplex PCR was the method, and the copy in TCRdb shows in-frame clones only, minus some. The table has around 83,000 clones, around nine tenths seen once. Sequenced material: T cells isolated from PBMCs. The clonotype was recovered from a human donor in good health. The chain employs TRBV29-1 and TRBJ2-7; maybe TRBD1 (5 bases). The CDR3 sequence: CSVGTSSYEQYF. The CDR3 DNA sequence: TGCAGCGTTGGGACATCCTCCTACGAGCAGTACTTC.